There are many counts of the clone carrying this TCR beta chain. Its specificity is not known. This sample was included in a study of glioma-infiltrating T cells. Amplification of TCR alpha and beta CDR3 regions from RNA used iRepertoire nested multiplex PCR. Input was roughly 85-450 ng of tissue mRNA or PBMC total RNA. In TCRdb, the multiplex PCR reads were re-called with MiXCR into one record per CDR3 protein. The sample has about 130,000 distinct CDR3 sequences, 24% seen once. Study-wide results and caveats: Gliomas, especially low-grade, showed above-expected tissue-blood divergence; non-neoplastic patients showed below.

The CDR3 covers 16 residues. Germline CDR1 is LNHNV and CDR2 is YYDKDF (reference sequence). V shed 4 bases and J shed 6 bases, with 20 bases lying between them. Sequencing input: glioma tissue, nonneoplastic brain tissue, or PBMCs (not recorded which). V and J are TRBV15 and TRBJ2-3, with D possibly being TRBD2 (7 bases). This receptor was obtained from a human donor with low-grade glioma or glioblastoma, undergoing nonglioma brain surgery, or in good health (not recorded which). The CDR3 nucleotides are TGTGCCACCAGCAAACAGACTAGGGGGAGGGAGGATACGCAGTATTTT. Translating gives CATSKQTRGREDTQYF.